Included here is one TCR beta chain sequence, with context. Its cognate antigen is unknown. The sample originates from a study of cytomegalovirus exposure and HLA in healthy donors. Looking at the study overall: T cells numbering around 180 million yielded around 120 million unique TCR beta sequences in an earlier analysis.

The length of the CDR3 is 14 residues. Trimming shortened V by 4 bases and J by 2 bases, and 12 bases separated the two germline ends. The germline V gene has CDR1 SGHRS and CDR2 YFSETQ. Study-wide findings and caveats: Immune exposure was documented only through CMV serostatus.

It was with 60 Vbeta and 13 Jbeta primers that the PCR ran. The data were produced by immunoSEQ multiplex PCR, yet TCRdb's version contains in-frame clones alone and is incomplete. The sample contains roughly 110,000 clones, over 60% of which appear only once. This chain joins TRBV5-1 and TRBJ2-5, with D hard to call. This clonotype originated in a man aged 40-49 years in good health and CMV-seropositive. Sequencing was done on a sample of PBMCs. The CDR3 here is CASSPRLKQETQYF. The CDR3 DNA reads as TGCGCCAGCAGCCCTAGATTGAAACAAGAGACCCAGTACTTC.